A single T cell receptor beta chain is shown here with its context. This clone came up many times. The clone's antigen remains unknown. No base qualities exist here, and no much larger clone lies one base off it. The sample contains more than one DNA sequence encoding this CDR3. This record comes from a study of shared clonotypes between healthy human individuals (dated by TCRdb to between 2020 and 2021). Regarding the study in general: A couple of women and a few men aged 18 to 49 years were included in the cohort. Blood TCR repertoires of five healthy adults were deeply sequenced to estimate repertoire size and the extent of clonotype sharing between individuals. To increase sequencing depth and limit assay-specific biases, TCR repertoire library preparation and sequencing were carried out by different laboratories using diverse techniques. For each donor, three plates each were used for CD4 naive and CD4 memory, two plates were used for CD8 naive, and one plate was used for CD8 memory. Between about 0.8 and 9.5 billion PBMCs per donor were obtained by leukapheresis. Study-wide conclusions, independent of this receptor: Rarefaction of sorted-subset datasets indicated incomplete sequencing despite the large sequencing depth. When a few donors were compared, the shared fraction of clonotypes was about 5.2% for naive CD4, less than 4% for naive CD8, 2.3% for memory CD4, and less than 0.5% for memory CD8. Pairwise subsampling led to the expectation that sequencing depth would affect the degree of clonotype sharing among donors. Naive subsets generally had larger estimated clonotype richness than memory subsets did. Compared with non-shared clonotypes, clonotypes shared by all four sorted-subset donors had higher generation probabilities. Sampling was restricted to blood, and TCR repertoires in tissues likely differ from the TCR repertoires found in blood. The small number of donors limited the genetic and exposure-history diversity represented.

V has 1 base trimmed and J has 1 base trimmed; junction bases matching no gene number 3. CDR1 and CDR2 (LNHDA, SQIVND) derive from the germline V gene (reference sequence). Including the terminal cysteine and phenylalanine, the CDR3 comprises 15 residues. Solely the CDR3 DNA is kept, with 45 bases framed from the first base. Using the deep immunoSEQ assay, TCR CDR3 regions were amplified from genomic DNA by multiplex PCR. Genomic DNA extracted from each cell subset was distributed evenly over all wells of several immunoSEQ 96-well plates, and each plate served as one replicate. For sorted subsets, around 0.2 ug of genomic DNA, equivalent to around 30,000 T cell genomes, went into each replicate PCR. Purified libraries were quantified with a Qubit 3.0 fluorometer, sized on a Bioanalyzer 2100, and re-quantified with the KAPA Library Quantification kit. Each immunoSEQ 96-well plate was sequenced on its own single-read 150-cycle Illumina NextSeq 550 flow cell. In the authors' own workflow: Because only junctional sequences without quality scores were contained in the immunoSEQ output, filtering matching that applied to full-length reads could not be performed. To assign V/J genes and CDR3, sequences were annotated against IMGT germline references using PyIR, a Python wrapper for IgBLAST v1.9. Reads were filtered out if the reads had weak V/J assignments (E-value above 1e-6), no CDR3, stop codons, out-of-frame junctions, or ambiguous translated residues. V3J clonotypes were defined as sequences sharing an identical inferred V gene, J gene, and CDR3 amino acid sequence. Percentage overlap between repertoires was calculated by dividing the number of shared unique clonotypes by the size of the smaller repertoire. Richness of each repertoire was evaluated using RTK rarefaction, the Chao1 estimator, and Recon v2.1 estimates of unobserved clonotypes. Generation probabilities were computed with OLGA for all TCRbeta clonotypes obtained by the gDNA method from several donors. TCRdb carries this immuneACCESS record with in-frame sequences only. Its versions omit some clonotypes, under half of them owing to an unresolved V gene in the studies checked, with the rest unexplained. V, J and clone size reflect that table, while D and trimming were determined from the DNA. The sample table records around 940,000 clones; approximately 80% of these occur just once. The ten largest clones add up to about 1.5% of the sample.

The donors were healthy, HIV-negative adults who had no recently reported acute infections or vaccinations. Only Caucasian adults living in Nashville, Tennessee, USA were represented among the donors. Magnetic negative selection was used to enrich CD4+ T cells, after which naive cells were positively selected on CD45RA and the negative fraction became the memory subset. After blood collection by leukapheresis, PBMCs were isolated using Ficoll-Histopaque density gradient centrifugation and then cryopreserved in the vapor phase of liquid nitrogen. Analytical flow cytometry was used to check the purity and quantity of every magnetically sorted T cell population. Genomic DNA was isolated from every sorted fraction and measured by UV absorbance on a Nanodrop 2000c.

The sequence came from a man between 18 and 29 years old in good health. Input material: memory CD4+ T cells sorted from blood. Read against the paper, the sample's cell subset or site label means: CD45RA-negative fraction. This sequence uses TRBV19 and TRBJ2-7; TRBD1 matches 8 bases in the middle. The nucleotide sequence is given as TGTGCCAGTAGTATAGGTACAGGGGGTTCCTACGAGCAGTACTTC. It encodes CASSIGTGGSYEQYF.